This entry lists 29 T cell receptor beta chains sequenced from one sample in a study of radiotherapy plus CTLA-4 blockade in lung cancer. Profiled with immunoSEQ multiplex PCR; TCRdb holds only in-frame clones, not every one. The table shows 62,000 or so clones, with 79% occurring only once. This sample comprised peripheral blood, obtained from a patient treated with radiotherapy plus ipilimumab. The source of these receptors is a human donor with non-small cell lung cancer who had a complete response to radiotherapy plus ipilimumab.

This clone was counted only a few times. The J gene is TRBJ2-7, the V gene TRBV28, with TRBD1 matching over 7 bases. Germline values: CDR1 MDHEN, CDR2 SYDVKM. The CDR3 covers 15 residues. Trimming took 4 bases from V and 3 from J; bases not matched to a gene: 9. CDR3 nucleotide sequence: TGTGCCAGCAGTTCGCCGGGCAGGGGGATCTACGAGCAGTACTTC. Its translation is CASSSPGRGIYEQYF.

The table lists this clone with a few counts. The rearrangement uses TRBV9 and TRBJ1-1, with unresolved D. Per the germline V gene, CDR1 is SGDLS and CDR2 is YYNGEE. This CDR3 spans 14 amino acids. Trimming stripped 1 base from V and 4 bases from J, with 11 bases between. The CDR3 loop reads CASSVRSLGTEAFF. The CDR3 region has the DNA TGTGCCAGCAGCGTAAGGTCCCTTGGCACTGAAGCTTTCTTT.

The chain is built from TRBV27 and TRBJ2-2; no clear D gene. This CDR3 has 15 residues. V gave up 4 bases and J gave up 5 bases, with 14 bases separating them. CDR1 is MNHEY and CDR2 is SMNVEV in the germline V gene (reference sequence). The CDR3: CASSSALLTTGELFF. The CDR3 DNA sequence: TGTGCCAGCAGTTCCGCACTACTCACTACCGGGGAGCTGTTTTTT.

The V and J genes are TRBV7-9 and TRBJ2-1; 7 positions match TRBD1. The CDR3 is 15 residues long. The V gene's germline CDR1 is SEHNR and CDR2 FQNEAQ (reference sequence). J gave up 8 bases and V 3 bases, and 10 bases lay outside the gene matches. CDR3 region: CASSLGTVNVDEQFF. Written as DNA, the CDR3 is TGTGCCAGCAGCTTGGGGACAGTGAATGTCGATGAGCAGTTCTTC.

This clone showed up just a few times. The chain combines TRBV6-1 with TRBJ2-7; D is uncertain. Germline V CDR1 and CDR2: MNHNS, SASEGT. V lost 5 bases and J lost 0, with 14 bases in between. This CDR3 region has 15 residues. Here the CDR3 DNA reads TGTGCCAGCAGTCCTCGGACGTCAAGCTCCTACGAGCAGTACTTC. The encoded protein is CASSPRTSSSYEQYF.

This clone appeared once. The chain joins TRBV7-8 to TRBJ2-1; D call uncertain. The germline V gene has CDR1 SGHVS and CDR2 FQNEAQ. The CDR3 totals 15 residues. The V and J ends lost 3 bases and 5 bases respectively, with 14 bases between them. Written as DNA, the CDR3 is TGTGCCAGCAGCTTTAGCTGGTCCAGGAACAATGAGCAGTTCTTC. The encoded protein is CASSFSWSRNNEQFF.

This clone has a handful of counts. V and J are TRBV7-2 and TRBJ1-1; D is perhaps TRBD1 (5 bases). This CDR3 contains 15 residues. From germline, CDR1 is SGHTA and CDR2 FQGNSA. The V and J ends lost 5 bases and 0 bases respectively, with 13 bases between them. CDR3 in DNA: TGTGCCAGCAGCCCCTTGGGGCCCTTGAACACTGAAGCTTTCTTT. Its protein is CASSPLGPLNTEAFF.

V and J are TRBV7-9 and TRBJ1-5, with D possibly TRBD1 on 5 matching bases. The CDR3 is made up of 14 amino acids. V lost 3 bases and J 3 bases, leaving 9 bases between the germline ends. Germline V CDR1 and CDR2: SEHNR, FQNEAQ (reference sequence). The CDR3 is CASSFGGNNQPQHF. The CDR3 DNA reads as TGTGCCAGCAGCTTTGGGGGAAACAATCAGCCCCAGCATTTT.

This clone was seen only a few times. This chain links TRBV18 with TRBJ2-2; D is unclear. Per the germline V gene, CDR1 is KGHSH and CDR2 is LQKENI. This CDR3 has 13 amino acids. Between the trimmed V and J ends, which lost 1 base and 1 base, there was a span of 1 base. The CDR3 region is CASSPQNTGELFF. As DNA, the CDR3 is TGTGCCAGCTCACCACAGAACACCGGGGAGCTGTTTTTT.

This chain links TRBV19 with TRBJ2-1; D not resolved. V was trimmed by 7 bases and J by 2 bases, leaving 15 bases between them. The CDR3 covers 15 residues. Germline CDR1 LNHDA, CDR2 SQIVND (reference sequence). The DNA for the CDR3 is TGTGCCAGTACCGCCCGAGGAATAGCCTACAATGAGCAGTTCTTC. Translating gives CASTARGIAYNEQFF.

The J gene is TRBJ2-1, the V gene TRBV10-3, with TRBD2 matching 13 bases. The CDR3 totals 15 residues. V dropped 5 bases and J dropped 6; count of bases not matched to a gene: 4. Germline V gives CDR1 ENHRY, CDR2 SYGVKD. The CDR3 region is CAISPGLAGPNEQFF. CDR3 in DNA: TGTGCCATCAGTCCGGGACTAGCGGGACCCAATGAGCAGTTCTTC.

This clone was counted a few times. The chain employs TRBV7-2 and TRBJ1-5; 7 positions agree with TRBD1. V shed 1 base and J 1 base; nucleotides not matched to a gene: 1. This CDR3 has 15 amino acids. Germline V gives CDR1 SGHTA, CDR2 FQGNSA. The CDR3 DNA sequence: TGTGCCAGCAGCTTAGTACAGGGGAGCAATCAGCCCCAGCATTTT. It translates to CASSLVQGSNQPQHF.

The V gene is TRBV4-3, the J gene TRBJ2-7; D perhaps matches TRBD2 (9 bases). This CDR3 has 17 residues. Trimming removed 3 bases from V and 4 bases from J, with 22 bases in between. The germline gives CDR1 LGHNA, CDR2 YSLEER. This CDR3 is CASSQGRGGQGAYEQYF. The CDR3 DNA follows: TGCGCCAGCAGCCAGGGGCGGGGGGGGCAGGGGGCTTACGAGCAGTACTTC.

The chain combines TRBV7-9 with TRBJ2-5; unclear D gene. The germline CDR1 and CDR2 sequences are SEHNR and FQNEAQ (reference sequence). V lost 5 bases to trimming and J lost 2 bases, with 12 bases between them. The CDR3 sequence is 14 residues long. DNA of the CDR3: TGTGCCAGCAGCCATCGACTGCAACAAGAGACCCAGTACTTC. Its protein is CASSHRLQQETQYF. The variable domain in full, completed from reference TRBV7-9 and TRBJ2-5, reads DTGVSQNPRHKITKRGQNVTFRCDPISEHNRLYWYRQTLGQGPEFLTYFQNEAQLEKSRLLSDRFSAERPKGSFSTLEIQRTEQGDSAMYLCASSHRLQQETQYFGPGTRLLVL.

The CDR3 here is CASNYREGKTGELFF. The CDR3 bases are TGTGCCAGCAACTACAGGGAGGGGAAGACCGGGGAGCTGTTTTTT. The J gene is TRBJ2-2, the V gene TRBV6-1; tentatively, D is TRBD2 (7 bases). V was pared by 7 bases and J by 5 bases, with 17 bases between. The germline V gene encodes CDR1 MNHNS and CDR2 SASEGT. The CDR3 runs 15 residues.

The CDR3 region has the DNA TGTGCCAGCAGTGACCCAGCGGTAATGAACAATGAGCAGTTCTTC. Residues: CASSDPAVMNNEQFF. The chain combines TRBV25-1 with TRBJ2-1; TRBD2 might be the D (5 bases). CDR1 is MGHDK, CDR2 SYGVNS, per germline. The germline V and J ends were trimmed by 3 bases and 5 bases, with 14 bases remaining between them. This CDR3 has 15 residues. The variable domain in full, with the rest retrieved from reference TRBV25-1 and TRBJ2-1, is EADIYQTPRYLVIGTGKKITLECSQTMGHDKMYWYQQDPGMELHLIHYSYGVNSTEKGDLSSESTVSRIRTEHFPLTLESARPSHTSQYLCASSDPAVMNNEQFFGPGTRLTVL.

Only one count was recorded for this clone. This chain connects TRBV29-1 to TRBJ1-2, with no clear D. The germline CDR1 and CDR2 sequences are SQVTM and ANQGSEA. The germline V and J ends were trimmed by 8 bases and 3 bases, with 13 bases remaining between them. The CDR3 spans 12 residues. CDR3 in DNA: TGCAGCTCTCGTCGTCAGGACTATGGCTACACCTTC. This encodes CSSRRQDYGYTF.

V is TRBV7-6 and J is TRBJ1-4; D gene ambiguous. V was cut by 5 bases and J by 8 bases, with 18 bases left in between. This CDR3 comprises 15 residues. Per the germline V gene, CDR1 is SGHVS and CDR2 is FNYEAQ. The CDR3 DNA is TGTGCCAGCAGCCCATCAGGCTTAATGAGAGAAAAACTGTTTTTT. Amino acids: CASSPSGLMREKLFF.

In its sample, this clone was seen a few times. The rearrangement joins TRBV19 to TRBJ1-3; D perhaps matches TRBD1 (5 bases). The CDR3 consists of 14 residues. V lost 9 bases and J lost 4, with 16 bases in between. CDR1 is LNHDA and CDR2 is SQIVND in the germline V gene (reference sequence). The CDR3 DNA sequence: TGTGCCAGCCTCCCTTGGGGCGCAGGAAACACCATATATTTT. It translates to CASLPWGAGNTIYF.

V usage is TRBV13 and J usage is TRBJ2-1; the match to TRBD2 covers 14 bases. V shed 3 bases and J 10 bases; nucleotides not matched to a gene: 11. The CDR3 has 17 residues. Germline CDR1 PRHDT, CDR2 FYEKMQ (reference sequence). The CDR3: CASSFRAGLAGAHEQFF. CDR3 in DNA: TGTGCCAGCAGCTTTCGGGCGGGACTAGCGGGGGCTCACGAGCAGTTCTTC. Full variable domain (remainder filled in from reference TRBV13 and TRBJ2-1): AAGVIQSPRHLIKEKRETATLKCYPIPRHDTVYWYQQGPGQDPQFLISFYEKMQSDKGSIPDRFSAQQFSDYHSELNMSSLELGDSALYFCASSFRAGLAGAHEQFFGPGTRLTVL.

V usage is TRBV28 and J usage is TRBJ2-7; D call uncertain. V lost 1 base and J 1 base, leaving 2 bases between the germline ends. The CDR3 is 12 residues long. CDR1 is MDHEN and CDR2 is SYDVKM in the germline V gene. The CDR3 DNA is TGTGCCAGCAGTTTATTGTCCTACGAGCAGTACGTC. This codes for CASSLLSYEQYV.

This clone occurred once. This chain connects TRBV18 to TRBJ1-1, with 7 bases matching TRBD1. The germline V gene encodes CDR1 KGHSH and CDR2 LQKENI. The CDR3 is made up of 16 amino acids. The V and J ends lost 4 bases and 1 base, in that order; junction bases with no gene match: 9. The CDR3 sequence is CASSLSTGVRNTEAFF. The DNA of the CDR3 is TGTGCCAGCTCACTATCTACAGGGGTGAGGAACACTGAAGCTTTCTTT.

Here the CDR3 reads CASSDSRGQDQPQHF. CDR3 DNA sequence: TGTGCCAGCAGCGATTCCAGGGGGCAGGATCAGCCCCAGCATTTT. This chain links TRBV7-9 with TRBJ1-5, with 8 bases identical to TRBD1. The CDR3 has 15 residues. From germline, CDR1 is SEHNR and CDR2 FQNEAQ (reference sequence). V trimming: 5 bases; J trimming: 5 bases; junction bases outside the gene matches: 8.

The chain combines TRBV7-9 with TRBJ1-2; D uncertain. This CDR3 spans 14 amino acids. The V end was cut by 5 bases, the J end by 4 bases, with 14 bases between. Germline CDR1 reads SEHNR; CDR2 reads FQNEAQ (reference sequence). CDR3 DNA: TGTGCCAGCAGCGTTTGGAAAGCTGGCTATGGCTACACCTTC. This translates into CASSVWKAGYGYTF.

The V and J genes are TRBV7-8 and TRBJ1-3, with D unresolved. The CDR3 is 12 amino acids. With 4 bases removed from V and 4 bases from J, the gap between germline ends came to 5 bases. Germline V gene data show CDR1 as SGHVS and CDR2 as FQNEAQ. The CDR3 DNA is TGTGCCAGCAGCTCTACGGGAAACACCATATATTTT. Translated: CASSSTGNTIYF.

The genes are TRBV7-2 and TRBJ2-3; D is unresolved. Germline CDR1 is SGHTA and CDR2 is FQGNSA. Trimming took 5 bases from V and 5 from J, leaving 8 bases between them. The length of the CDR3 is 12 residues. CDR3 DNA sequence: TGTGCCAGCAGCCTCTATCGAGATACGCAGTATTTT. Protein sequence: CASSLYRDTQYF.

This clone was recorded a few times. The V and J genes are TRBV5-5 and TRBJ2-4; D is perhaps TRBD2 (5 bases). Germline V gives CDR1 SGHKS, CDR2 YYEKEE (reference sequence). Trimming left V 2 bases short and J 0 bases short, with 6 bases between. This CDR3 contains 14 residues. The CDR3 DNA reads as TGTGCCAGCAGCTTCGGGGTAGCCAAAAACATTCAGTACTTC. It is translated as CASSFGVAKNIQYF.

This chain joins TRBV30 and TRBJ1-6, with 8 positions matching TRBD1. The V segment lost 3 bases and the J segment 6 bases; nucleotides outside the gene matches: 4. This CDR3 has 14 residues. The germline V gene has CDR1 GTSNPN and CDR2 SVGIG (reference sequence). CDR3 amino acids: CAWRTTGVNSPLHF. The DNA of the CDR3 is TGTGCCTGGAGGACGACAGGGGTTAATTCACCCCTCCACTTT.

The chain joins TRBV11-2 to TRBJ1-6; possibly TRBD1 for D (5 bases). CDR1 is SGHAT, CDR2 FQNNGV, per germline. This CDR3 region has 16 residues. With 1 base removed from V and 1 base from J, the gap between germline ends came to 8 bases. CDR3 protein: CASSLGGPSYNSPLHF. For the CDR3, the DNA is TGTGCCAGCAGCTTAGGGGGACCGTCCTATAATTCACCCCTCCACTTT. Full variable domain (outside the CDR3, taken from reference TRBV11-2 and TRBJ1-6): EAGVAQSPRYKIIEKRQSVAFWCNPISGHATLYWYQQILGQGPKLLIQFQNNGVVDDSQLPKDRFSAERLKGVDSTLKIQPAKLEDSAVYLCASSLGGPSYNSPLHFGNGTRLTVT.